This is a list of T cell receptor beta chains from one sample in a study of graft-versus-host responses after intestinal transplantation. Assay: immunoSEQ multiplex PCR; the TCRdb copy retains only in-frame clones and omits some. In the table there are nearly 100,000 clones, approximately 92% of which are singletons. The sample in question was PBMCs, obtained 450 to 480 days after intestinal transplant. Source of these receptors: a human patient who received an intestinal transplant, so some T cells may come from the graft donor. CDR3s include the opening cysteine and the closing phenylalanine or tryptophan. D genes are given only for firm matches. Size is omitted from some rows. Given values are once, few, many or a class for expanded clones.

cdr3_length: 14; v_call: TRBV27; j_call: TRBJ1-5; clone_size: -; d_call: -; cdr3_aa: CASSLTENNQPQHF; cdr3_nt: TGTGCCAGCAGTTTAACAGAAAACAATCAGCCCCAGCATTTT
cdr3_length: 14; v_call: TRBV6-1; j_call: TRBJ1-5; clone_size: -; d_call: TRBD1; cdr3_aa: CASSADRGGQPQHF; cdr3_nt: TGTGCCAGCAGTGCGGACAGGGGGGGTCAGCCCCAGCATTTT
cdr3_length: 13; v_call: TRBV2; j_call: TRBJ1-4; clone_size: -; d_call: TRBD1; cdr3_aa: CASSTGSNEKLFF; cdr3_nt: TGTGCCAGTTCGACAGGGAGTAATGAAAAACTGTTTTTT
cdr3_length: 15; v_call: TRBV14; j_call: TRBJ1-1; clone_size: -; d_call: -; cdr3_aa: CASSNNRLPNTEAFF; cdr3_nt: TGTGCCAGCAGCAACAATAGGCTCCCGAACACTGAAGCTTTCTTT
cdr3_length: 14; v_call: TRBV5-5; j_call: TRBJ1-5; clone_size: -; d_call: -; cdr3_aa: CASMEGGTNQPQHF; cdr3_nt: TGTGCCAGCATGGAGGGGGGTACTAATCAGCCCCAGCATTTT
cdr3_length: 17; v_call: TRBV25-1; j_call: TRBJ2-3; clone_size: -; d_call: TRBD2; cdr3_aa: CASSAPRARGRADTQYF; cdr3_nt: TGTGCCAGCAGTGCCCCCCGGGCGCGGGGGAGGGCAGATACGCAGTATTTT
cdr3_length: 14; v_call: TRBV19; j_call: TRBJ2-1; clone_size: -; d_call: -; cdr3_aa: CASFGGAVRNEQFF; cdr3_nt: TGTGCCAGTTTTGGGGGGGCCGTTCGTAATGAGCAGTTCTTC
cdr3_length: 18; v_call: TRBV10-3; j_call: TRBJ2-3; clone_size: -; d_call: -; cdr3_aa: CAISGGGGAPLSTDTQYF; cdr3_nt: TGTGCCATCAGTGGAGGTGGGGGGGCCCCCCTAAGCACAGATACGCAGTATTTT
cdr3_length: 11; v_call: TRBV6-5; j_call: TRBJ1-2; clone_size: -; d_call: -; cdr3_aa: CASSWNGGYTF; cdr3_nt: TGTGCCAGCAGTTGGAATGGGGGCTACACCTTC
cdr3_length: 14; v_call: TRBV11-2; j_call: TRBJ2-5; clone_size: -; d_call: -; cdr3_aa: CASSPQGVGGTQYF; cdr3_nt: TGTGCCAGCAGCCCACAAGGGGTCGGAGGGACCCAGTACTTC
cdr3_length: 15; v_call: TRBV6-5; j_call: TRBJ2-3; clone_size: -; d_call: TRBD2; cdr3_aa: CASSPGTSDTDTQYF; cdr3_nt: TGTGCCAGCAGCCCCGGGACTAGCGACACAGATACGCAGTATTTT
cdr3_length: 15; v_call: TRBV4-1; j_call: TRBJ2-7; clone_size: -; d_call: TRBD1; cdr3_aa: CASSKNSGTGYEQYF; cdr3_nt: TGCGCCAGCAGCAAGAACTCCGGGACAGGATACGAGCAGTACTTC
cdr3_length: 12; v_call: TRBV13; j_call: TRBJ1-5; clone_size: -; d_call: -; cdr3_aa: CASSLEDQPQHF; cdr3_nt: TGTGCCAGCAGCTTAGAGGATCAGCCCCAGCATTTT
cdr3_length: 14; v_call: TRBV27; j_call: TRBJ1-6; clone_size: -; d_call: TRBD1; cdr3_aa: CASSLSRGTAPLHF; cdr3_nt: TGTGCCAGCAGTCTCTCCAGGGGGACGGCACCCCTCCACTTT
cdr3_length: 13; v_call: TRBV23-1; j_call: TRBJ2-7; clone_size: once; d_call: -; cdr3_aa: CASSRRGRYEQYF; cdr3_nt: TGCGCCAGCAGTCGACGGGGGCGCTACGAGCAGTACTTC
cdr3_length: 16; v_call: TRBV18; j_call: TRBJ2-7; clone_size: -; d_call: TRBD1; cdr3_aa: CASSQYRGVLSYEQYF; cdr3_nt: TGTGCCAGCTCTCAATACAGGGGCGTACTCTCCTACGAGCAGTACTTC
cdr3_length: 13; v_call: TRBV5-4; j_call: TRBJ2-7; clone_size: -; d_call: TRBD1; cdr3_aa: CASSAGQGSEQYF; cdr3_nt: TGTGCCAGCAGCGCGGGACAGGGGAGCGAGCAGTACTTC
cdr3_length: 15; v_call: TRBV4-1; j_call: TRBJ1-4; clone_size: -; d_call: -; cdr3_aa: CASSTATPTNEKLFF; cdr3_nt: TGCGCCAGCAGTACAGCGACGCCAACTAATGAAAAACTGTTTTTT
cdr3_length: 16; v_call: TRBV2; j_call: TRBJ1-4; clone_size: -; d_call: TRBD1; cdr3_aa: CASSQEGPRTGEKLFF; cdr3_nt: TGTGCCAGCAGTCAAGAGGGACCGCGGACAGGGGAAAAACTGTTTTTT
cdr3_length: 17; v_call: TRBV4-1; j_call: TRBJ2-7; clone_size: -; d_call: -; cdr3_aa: CASSHGFGGDESYEQYF; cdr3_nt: TGCGCCAGCAGCCATGGGTTTGGAGGGGATGAGTCCTACGAGCAGTACTTC
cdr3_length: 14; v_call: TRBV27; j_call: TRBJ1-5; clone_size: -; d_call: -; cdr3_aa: CASSLAGVGQPQHF; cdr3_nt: TGTGCCAGCAGTTTAGCAGGGGTGGGTCAGCCCCAGCATTTT
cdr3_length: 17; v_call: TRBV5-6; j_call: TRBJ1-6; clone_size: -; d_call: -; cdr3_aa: CASSPRPGTEKNSPLHF; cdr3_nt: TGTGCCAGCAGCCCCAGGCCCGGGACTGAAAAAAATTCACCCCTCCACTTT
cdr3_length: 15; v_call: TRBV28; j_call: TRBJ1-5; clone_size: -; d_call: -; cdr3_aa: CASRAGAVSNQPQHF; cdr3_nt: TGTGCCAGCAGGGCTGGGGCCGTCAGCAATCAGCCCCAGCATTTT
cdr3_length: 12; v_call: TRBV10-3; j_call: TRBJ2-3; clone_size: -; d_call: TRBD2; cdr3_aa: CAISRGTDTQYF; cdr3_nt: TGTGCCATCTCGCGGGGGACAGATACGCAGTATTTT
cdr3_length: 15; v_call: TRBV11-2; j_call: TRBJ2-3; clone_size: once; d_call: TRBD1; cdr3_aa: CASSRQDRGSDTQYF; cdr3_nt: TGTGCCAGCAGCCGCCAGGACAGGGGTTCAGATACGCAGTATTTT